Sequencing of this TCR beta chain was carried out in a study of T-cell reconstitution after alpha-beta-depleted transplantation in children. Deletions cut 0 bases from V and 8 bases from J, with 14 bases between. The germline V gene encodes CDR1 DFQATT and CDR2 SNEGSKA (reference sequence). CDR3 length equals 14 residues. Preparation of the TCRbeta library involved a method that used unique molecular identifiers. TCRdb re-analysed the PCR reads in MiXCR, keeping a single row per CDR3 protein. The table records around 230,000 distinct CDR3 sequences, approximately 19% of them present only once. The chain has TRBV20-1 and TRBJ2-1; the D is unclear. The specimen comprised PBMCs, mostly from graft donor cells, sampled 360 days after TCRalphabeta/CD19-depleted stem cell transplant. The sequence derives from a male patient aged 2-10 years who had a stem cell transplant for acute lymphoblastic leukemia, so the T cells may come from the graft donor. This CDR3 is CSARDRARVHEQFF. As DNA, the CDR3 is TGCAGTGCTAGAGATCGCGCGCGCGTCCATGAGCAGTTCTTC.